Detailed here is one T cell receptor (beta chain). Its specificity is not known. V trimming: 1 base; J trimming: 2 bases; junction bases outside the gene matches: 8. CDR3 length: 17 amino acids. CDR1 and CDR2 (germline): LNHDA, SQIVND (reference sequence). The data are from a study of cytomegalovirus exposure and HLA in healthy donors. Broader study findings: Follow-up analysis found HLA locus-dependent TCR association rates, highest for DRB1 and lowest for HLA-C. The study assumed roughly uniform donor sequencing depth for presence/absence analyses.

Both 60 Vbeta primers and 13 Jbeta primers went into the PCR. TCRdb's copy holds only in-frame clones and misses some; the assay was immunoSEQ multiplex PCR. The table lists over 150,000 clones, 80% of them singletons, with under 7.5% in the top ten. The chain uses TRBV19 and TRBJ1-1, with 9 positions matching TRBD1. The TCR comes from a man younger than 45 in good health and CMV-seropositive. Source material: PBMCs. The CDR3 sequence: CASSIVGQGTVNTEAFF. CDR3 coding DNA: TGTGCCAGTAGTATAGTGGGACAGGGAACGGTCAACACTGAAGCTTTCTTT. Filled out from reference TRBV19 and TRBJ1-1, the complete variable domain reads DGGITQSPKYLFRKEGQNVTLSCEQNLNHDAMYWYRQDPGQGLRLIYYSQIVNDFQKGDIAEGYSVSREKKESFPLTVTSAQKNPTAFYLCASSIVGQGTVNTEAFFGQGTRLTVV.